This note documents a single T cell receptor beta chain sequence. Its antigen is as yet unknown. The CDR3 length is 14 residues. V lost 7 bases to trimming and J lost 7 bases, with 19 bases between them. In germline, CDR1 is SNHLY, CDR2 FYNNEI. This sample stems from a study of a mutant IDH1 vaccine in newly diagnosed glioma. Across the whole study: Vaccines began 4-6 weeks after radiotherapy alone, or with temozolomide cycles.

TCRdb's table, derived via immunoSEQ multiplex PCR, lists solely in-frame clones and lacks some. Found here are about 36,000 clones, roughly 79% of them singletons; the top ten hold roughly 12%. Time point denoted: week 5, during vaccination. Each vaccine dose was 300 ug of mutant IDH1 20-mer peptide, with topical imiquimod. This sample comprised PBMCs, obtained from a glioma patient whose treatment included an IDH1 peptide vaccine. The clonotype comes from a man in his forties or fifties with glioma. The chain carries TRBV2 and TRBJ1-2; D may be TRBD1 (6 bases). As DNA, the CDR3 is TGTGCCAGCACCGGGCGCCCGGGGGCCTCTGGCTACACCTTC. Translated, it gives CASTGRPGASGYTF.